The 11 T cell receptor beta chains listed next were all sequenced from one sample in a study of T cell responses to AZD1222 COVID-19 vaccine. TCRdb's table, derived via immunoSEQ multiplex PCR, lists solely in-frame clones and lacks some. The sample carries nearly 200,000 clones, approximately 93% recorded once. The starting material was peripheral blood, obtained 28 days after the second AZD1222 dose. The receptors originated from an adult who received the AZD1222 COVID-19 vaccine.

The chain has TRBV6-5 and TRBJ1-6, with TRBD1 matching 7 bases. Germline values: CDR1 MNHEY, CDR2 SVGAGI. V lost 6 bases and J lost 7; bases outside the gene matches: 9. The CDR3 sequence is 15 residues long. CDR3 protein: CASSPQGQRNSPLHF. The CDR3 DNA is TGTGCCAGCAGCCCCCAGGGACAGCGAAATTCACCCCTCCACTTT.

This clone was observed a single time. The J gene is TRBJ1-2, the V gene TRBV18; the D is unclear. Germline CDR1 and CDR2: KGHSH and LQKENI. V lost 1 base and J 0 bases, leaving 6 bases between the germline ends. CDR3 length: 14 residues. The CDR3 here is CASSPRAANYGYTF. The DNA of the CDR3 is TGTGCCAGCTCACCACGAGCCGCTAACTATGGCTACACCTTC.

The chain carries TRBV2 and TRBJ2-3, with TRBD2 as a possible D gene (7 bases). From germline, CDR1 is SNHLY and CDR2 FYNNEI. The CDR3 spans 16 residues. Trimming pared 6 bases from V and 2 bases from J, leaving 18 bases between. CDR3 sequence (DNA): TGTGCCAGCAGCGAGGGGCGGGGGCCCCCCACAGATACGCAGTATTTT. Amino acid sequence: CASSEGRGPPTDTQYF.

This chain joins TRBV18 and TRBJ1-1, with D possibly being TRBD1 (6 bases). CDR1 KGHSH and CDR2 LQKENI come from the germline V gene. This CDR3 contains 13 residues. Trimming cost V 6 bases and J 3 bases, with 11 bases left between them. The CDR3 is CASSRQEDTEAFF. The CDR3 region has the DNA TGTGCCAGCTCTCGACAGGAGGACACTGAAGCTTTCTTT.

The chain has TRBV5-4 and TRBJ1-1; D ambiguous. Deletions cut 5 bases from V and 2 bases from J, with 4 bases between. The CDR3 has 11 residues. Germline CDR1 SGHNT, CDR2 YYREEE (reference sequence). The DNA of the CDR3 is TGTGCCAGCAGTACCAACACTGAAGCTTTCTTT. This encodes CASSTNTEAFF.

The genes are TRBV27 and TRBJ2-2; 12 bases are a match to TRBD2. Trimming at V came to 8 bases and at J to 7 bases, leaving 11 bases not matched to a gene. Germline V gene data show CDR1 as MNHEY and CDR2 as SMNVEV (reference sequence). The CDR3 loop spans 16 amino acids. The CDR3: CASGLAGYSSGGELFF. For the CDR3, the DNA is TGTGCCAGCGGACTAGCGGGGTATTCTTCCGGCGGGGAGCTGTTTTTT.

The chain is built from TRBV5-1 and TRBJ2-2, with 9 bases lining up with TRBD1. This CDR3 region has 15 residues. Germline trimming cut 4 bases from V and 5 bases from J; bases unmatched to any gene: 6. Germline loops: CDR1 SGHRS, CDR2 YFSETQ. DNA of the CDR3: TGCGCCAGCAGCCTACAGGGGGCGGAGACCGGGGAGCTGTTTTTT. The encoded protein is CASSLQGAETGELFF.

The chain is built from TRBV6-5 and TRBJ1-3, with TRBD1 identical over 10 bases. CDR3 length equals 15 residues. The germline V gene has CDR1 MNHEY and CDR2 SVGAGI. V lost 7 bases, J lost 3 bases, and 6 bases stayed unmatched. The CDR3 DNA reads as TGTGCCAGCACAAAGACAGGGGGCCTTGGAAACACCATATATTTT. This translates into CASTKTGGLGNTIYF.

The chain employs TRBV6-2 or TRBV6-3 and TRBJ2-1; a possible D gene is TRBD1 (5 bases). CDR3 size: 14 residues. Trimming removed 4 bases from V and 4 bases from J, with 11 bases in between. Per germline, CDR1 MNHEY and CDR2 SVGEGT. The CDR3 DNA sequence: TGTGCCAGCAGTTCGGCAGGGCCTTACAATGAGCAGTTCTTC. Encoded protein: CASSSAGPYNEQFF.

This chain joins TRBV6-2 or TRBV6-3 and TRBJ1-5; weak D call: TRBD1 (5 bases). Trimming left V 2 bases short and J 5 bases short, with 13 bases between. The CDR3 sequence is 15 residues long. The germline CDR1 and CDR2 sequences are MNHEY and SVGEGT. The CDR3 is CASSYTPTDYQPQHF. For the CDR3, the DNA is TGTGCCAGCAGTTACACGCCGACAGATTATCAGCCCCAGCATTTT.

This rearrangement joins TRBV12-5 to TRBJ1-3; TRBD1 agrees at 8 bases. V shed 5 bases, J shed 2 bases, and the junction held 5 bases outside the gene matches. Germline V CDR1 and CDR2: LGHNT, FRNRAP. The CDR3 runs to 15 residues. CDR3 in amino acids: CASGQGQAPGNTIYF. As DNA, the CDR3 is TGTGCTAGTGGTCAGGGACAGGCCCCTGGAAACACCATATATTTT. The full variable domain, rest sourced from reference TRBV12-5 and TRBJ1-3, is DARVTQTPRHKVTEMGQEVTMRCQPILGHNTVFWYRQTMMQGLELLAYFRNRAPLDDSGMPKDRFSAEMPDATLATLKIQPSEPRDSAVYFCASGQGQAPGNTIYFGEGSWLTVV.